The next 24 T cell receptor beta chains were all read from a single sample in a study of spatial heterogeneity in lung cancer. The time point denotes: sample taken at primary tumor resection. Study outcomes and limitations: In tumors, expanded intratumoral alpha and beta TCR counts tracked mutation counts.

TCRdb reprocessed the 5' RACE reads via MiXCR and lists one record per CDR3 protein. The sample yields over 8,500 distinct CDR3 sequences, approximately 14% seen once. These receptors are not linked to any known antigen. The sample consisted of lung tumor tissue, taken at surgery. All receptors come from a male donor with early-stage non-small cell lung cancer.

This clonotype was seen repeatedly, ten times or more. The library was designed around alpha chains, so this beta chain is a stray read whose abundance carries little weight. The rearrangement joins TRBV4-2 to TRBJ1-2; D not certain. V dropped 0 bases and J dropped 8 bases, with 7 bases sitting between them. Germline V CDR1 and CDR2: LGHNA, YNFKEQ. The CDR3 spans 12 residues. This chain's CDR3 is CASSQDSRGYTF. The CDR3 bases are TGTGCCAGCAGCCAAGATTCGAGAGGCTACACCTTC.

This clonotype was recorded many times. A library made for alpha chains picked up this beta chain off target, so its size means little. The chain couples TRBV28 to TRBJ1-3; D remains unclear. The CDR3 has 17 amino acids. Germline assignment: CDR1 MDHEN and CDR2 SYDVKM. V was shortened by 2 bases and J by 4 bases, with 18 bases between the two germline ends. The CDR3 sequence is CASSLRARSPRGNTIYF. In DNA, the CDR3 is TGTGCCAGCAGTTTAAGGGCCCGGTCCCCTCGCGGAAACACCATATATTTT.

Many counts were recorded for this clonotype. This beta chain is off target for a library built for alpha chains, so its abundance means little. This chain uses TRBV28 with TRBJ2-1; D gene uncertain. Germline V CDR1 and CDR2: MDHEN, SYDVKM. The V and J ends lost 6 bases and 0 bases respectively, with 12 bases between them. The CDR3 consists of 15 residues. CDR3: CASSRSGRSYNEQFF. In DNA, the CDR3 is TGTGCCAGCAGCCGGAGTGGTCGCTCCTACAATGAGCAGTTCTTC.

By proportion, this clonotype is medium-sized (0.01 to 0.1%). Since it is a stray read in a library aimed at alpha chains, this beta chain has a size that is not meaningful. The chain carries TRBV29-1 and TRBJ1-1; 8 positions match TRBD1. Germline CDR1 and CDR2: SQVTM and ANQGSEA. CDR3 length equals 13 residues. J gave up 1 base and V 7 bases, and 5 bases lay outside the gene matches. The CDR3 protein is CSALDRANTEAFF. Here the CDR3 DNA reads TGCAGCGCGCTGGACAGGGCGAACACTGAAGCTTTCTTT.

This clonotype was recorded many times. This beta chain is an off-target read within a library intended for alpha chains, so its frequency means little. This sequence joins TRBV9 and TRBJ2-3, with 7 positions matching TRBD2. The CDR3 consists of 15 residues. CDR1 is SGDLS, CDR2 YYNGEE, per germline. With V trimmed by 0 bases and J by 5 bases, 6 bases remained unmatched. CDR3 sequence (DNA): TGTGCCAGCAGCGTAGAAGGCGGGAGTAGAGATACGCAGTATTTT. Protein product: CASSVEGGSRDTQYF. The entire variable domain, with the rest obtained from reference TRBV9 and TRBJ2-3, is as follows: DSGVTQTPKHLITATGQRVTLRCSPRSGDLSVYWYQQSLDQGLQFLIQYYNGEERAKGNILERFSAQQFPDLHSELNLSSLELGDSALYFCASSVEGGSRDTQYFGPGTRLTVL.

This clonotype is medium-sized by share. A library made for alpha chains picked up this beta chain off target, so its size means little. CDR3 bases: TGTGCCAGCAGGGGACTGATAGGGGTCGAGCAGTTCTTC. The encoded protein is CASRGLIGVEQFF. V is TRBV6-5 and J is TRBJ2-1, with a tentative D call TRBD2 (6 bases). Between the trimmed V and J ends, which lost 6 bases and 10 bases, there was a span of 16 bases. From germline, CDR1 is MNHEY and CDR2 SVGAGI. The CDR3 covers 13 residues.

Within the sample, this clonotype is medium-sized. Since it is a stray read in a library aimed at alpha chains, this beta chain has a size that is not meaningful. The chain links TRBV10-3 to TRBJ2-5, with 11 positions matching TRBD2. V was clipped by 5 bases and J by 5 bases; unmatched bases: 10. From germline, CDR1 is ENHRY and CDR2 SYGVKD. CDR3 length equals 16 residues. In DNA, the CDR3 is TGTGCCATCAGTCGATCCACTAGCGGGAGTTTGGAGACCCAGTACTTC. Translated, it gives CAISRSTSGSLETQYF.

A note on this clonotype: This beta chain is a stray read from a library made for alpha chains; its abundance is not meaningful. The chain couples TRBV11-1 to TRBJ2-6; D is perhaps TRBD1 (6 bases). Trimming stripped 6 bases from V and 0 bases from J, with 21 bases between. Looked up from germline, CDR1 is SGHAT and CDR2 is FQDESV (reference sequence). CDR3 length: 19 amino acids. CDR3 in amino acids: CASSHVLDSGTSGANVLTF. In DNA form, the CDR3 reads TGTGCCAGCAGTCACGTTCTGGACAGTGGGACCTCTGGGGCCAACGTCCTGACTTTC.

A note on this clonotype: This beta chain slipped into a library made for alpha chains as a stray read, so its size is not meaningful. The chain combines TRBV5-1 with TRBJ1-2; 9 bases are a match to TRBD1. Germline CDR1 SGHRS, CDR2 YFSETQ. With 0 bases clipped from V and 8 bases from J, the junction kept 8 bases outside the gene matches. The CDR3 extends over 15 amino acids. CDR3 amino acids: CASSLAGQGQSGYTF. CDR3 nucleotides: TGCGCCAGCAGCTTGGCGGGACAGGGCCAATCGGGCTACACCTTC.

This clonotype was counted at least ten times. This beta chain is an off-target read within a library intended for alpha chains, so its frequency means little. The gene calls are TRBV5-1 and TRBJ2-3; no clear D gene. Deletions cut 6 bases from V and 5 bases from J, with 7 bases between. This CDR3 has 11 residues. Germline assignment: CDR1 SGHRS and CDR2 YFSETQ. This CDR3 reads CASTVGDTQYF. DNA of the CDR3: TGCGCCAGCACAGTGGGAGATACGCAGTATTTT.

By proportion, this clonotype is medium-sized (0.01 to 0.1%). This beta chain is a stray read from a library made for alpha chains; its abundance is not meaningful. The V and J genes are TRBV9 and TRBJ2-3, with D unresolved. The V gene's germline CDR1 is SGDLS and CDR2 YYNGEE. Deletions cut 1 base from V and 0 bases from J, with 9 bases between. The CDR3 sequence is 15 residues long. Here the CDR3 reads CASSVQSLSTDTQYF. DNA of the CDR3: TGTGCCAGCAGCGTACAGTCTCTTAGCACAGATACGCAGTATTTT.

This clonotype counts as medium-sized. For a library built for alpha chains, this beta chain is a stray read; little rests on its size. The rearrangement joins TRBV6-1 to TRBJ1-5; D gene ambiguous. Looked up from germline, CDR1 is MNHNS and CDR2 is SASEGT. The V end was cut by 4 bases, the J end by 0 bases, with 7 bases between. The CDR3 sequence is 14 residues long. DNA for the CDR3: TGTGCCAGCAGTGTGGGTTATAGCAATCAGCCCCAGCATTTT. Protein: CASSVGYSNQPQHF.

A note on this clonotype: This beta chain was picked up by a library intended for alpha chains and is off target, so its count carries little meaning. The rearrangement links TRBV15 to TRBJ2-3, with 12 bases lining up with TRBD2. Germline V gene sequence: CDR1 LNHNV, CDR2 YYDKDF (reference sequence). The CDR3 extends over 19 amino acids. The J segment lost 9 bases and the V segment lost 0 bases, leaving 16 bases of the junction unmatched. In nucleotides, the CDR3 is TGTGCCACCAGCAGAGATACCTCCTCTAGCGGGAGGGCCCTGGGGACGCAGTATTTT. Translated, it gives CATSRDTSSSGRALGTQYF. The whole variable domain, remainder taken from reference TRBV15 and TRBJ2-3, is DAMVIQNPRYQVTQFGKPVTLSCSQTLNHNVMYWYQQKSSQAPKLLFHYYDKDFNNEADTPDNFQSRRPNTSFCFLDIRSPGLGDTAMYLCATSRDTSSSGRALGTQYFGPGTRLTVL.

On this clonotype itself: This beta chain represents an off-target read in a library built for alpha chains; its size is of limited meaning. This chain joins TRBV12-3 or TRBV12-4 and TRBJ1-1; TRBD1 is a possible D gene (5 bases). Trimming removed 10 bases from V and 5 bases from J, with 17 bases in between. CDR3 size: 13 residues. Here the CDR3 reads CATREQVATEAFF. The DNA of the CDR3 is TGTGCCACCCGGGAACAGGTGGCGACTGAAGCTTTCTTT.

On this clonotype: For a library built for alpha chains, this beta chain is a stray read; little rests on its size. The rearrangement links TRBV18 to TRBJ2-3; TRBD2 agrees at 7 bases. This CDR3 has 15 amino acids. Germline V gene sequence: CDR1 KGHSH, CDR2 LQKENI. V lost 0 bases, J lost 1 base, and 1 base stayed unmatched. CDR3 sequence reads: CASSPPSGRTDTQYF. CDR3 coding DNA: TGTGCCAGCTCACCACCTAGCGGGCGCACAGATACGCAGTATTTT.

A word on this clonotype: Because this beta chain is a stray read in a library intended to capture alpha chains, its abundance should not be given much weight. CDR3 nucleotide sequence: TGTGCCAGCAGCCCCCGAAGACAGGGCTCAGGGACCCAGTACTTC. Its protein product is CASSPRRQGSGTQYF. The genes are TRBV7-2 and TRBJ2-5; 7 nucleotides agree with TRBD1. The CDR3 runs 15 residues. The V gene end was trimmed by 5 bases and the J gene end by 7 bases; junction bases not matched to a gene: 13. Germline CDR1 is SGHTA and CDR2 is FQGNSA. Full variable domain (outside the CDR3, taken from reference TRBV7-2 and TRBJ2-5): GAGVSQSPSNKVTEKGKDVELRCDPISGHTALYWYRQSLGQGLEFLIYFQGNSAPDKSGLPSDRFSAERTGGSVSTLTIQRTQQEDSAVYLCASSPRRQGSGTQYFGPGTRLLVL.

By sample share, this clonotype is medium-sized. This beta chain came through as a stray read in a library set up for alpha chains, and its size says little. V is TRBV4-1 and J is TRBJ1-4; D perhaps matches TRBD1 (5 bases). Deletions cut 0 bases from V and 0 bases from J, with 32 bases between. The germline V gene encodes CDR1 MGHRA and CDR2 YSYEKL. The CDR3 runs 24 residues. Here the CDR3 DNA reads TGCGCCAGCAGCCAAGATTCTCGGACACTTCCTTGGACACTTCTGCCCCCAACTAATGAAAAACTGTTTTTT. Its protein product is CASSQDSRTLPWTLLPPTNEKLFF.

This clonotype was observed many times. This beta chain appears as a stray read in a library generated for alpha chains; its size is not informative. The chain employs TRBV6-2 or TRBV6-3 and TRBJ2-7; weak D call: TRBD2 (6 bases). The CDR3 is 15 amino acids. The V end was cut by 6 bases, the J end by 2 bases, with 17 bases between. CDR1 MNHEY and CDR2 SVGEGT come from the germline V gene. The CDR3, as DNA: TGTGCCAGCAGGCCAAATTTGGCTAGCGCCTACGAGCAGTACTTC. It translates to CASRPNLASAYEQYF.

This clonotype occurred many times. With the library built for alpha chains, this beta chain is off target and its frequency is not meaningful. The V and J genes are TRBV6-1 and TRBJ1-1, with D possibly TRBD1 on 6 matching bases. This CDR3 contains 15 residues. Germline CDR1 and CDR2: MNHNS and SASEGT. Trimming removed 2 bases at V and 7 bases at J, with 17 bases between. CDR3 protein: CASSENGGRWVEAFF. For the CDR3, the DNA is TGTGCCAGCAGTGAAAACGGGGGGCGTTGGGTTGAAGCTTTCTTT.

This clonotype has at least ten counts. This beta chain came through as a stray read in a library set up for alpha chains, and its size says little. V is TRBV7-8 and J is TRBJ2-2, with 7 bases fitting TRBD1. Germline V CDR1 and CDR2: SGHVS, FQNEAQ. V shed 2 bases and J 1 base; nucleotides not matched to a gene: 4. The CDR3 consists of 16 residues. The CDR3 nucleotides are TGTGCCAGCAGCTTACAGGGGGATCTGAACACCGGGGAGCTGTTTTTT. It encodes CASSLQGDLNTGELFF.

Judged by abundance, this clonotype is medium-sized. As an off-target read in a library built for alpha chains, this beta chain has a frequency of little significance. The genes are TRBV5-1 and TRBJ2-5; 8 nucleotides agree with TRBD2. Germline V lookup: CDR1 SGHRS, CDR2 YFSETQ. V dropped 6 bases and J dropped 5; count of bases not matched to a gene: 6. The CDR3 is made up of 13 amino acids. CDR3 amino acids: CASMREELETQYF. DNA for the CDR3: TGCGCCAGCATGCGGGAGGAGTTGGAGACCCAGTACTTC.

Many counts were recorded for this clonotype. A library made for alpha chains picked up this beta chain off target, so its size means little. This chain uses TRBV4-1 with TRBJ1-5; unclear D gene. Per the germline V gene, CDR1 is MGHRA and CDR2 is YSYEKL. This CDR3 has 16 amino acids. V lost 1 base to trimming and J lost 2 bases, with 12 bases between them. In nucleotides, the CDR3 is TGCGCCAGCAGCCAAGGTACAGCAGGCGGCAATCAGCCCCAGCATTTT. This encodes CASSQGTAGGNQPQHF.

This clonotype was counted at least ten times. A library prepared for alpha chains yielded this beta chain as an off-target read; its size is of little meaning. The chain joins TRBV2 to TRBJ2-2; the D is unclear. CDR3 length equals 15 residues. The V gene's germline CDR1 is SNHLY and CDR2 FYNNEI. The V end lost 5 bases, the J end lost 4 bases, and 14 bases lay between the germline ends. CDR3 amino acids: CASSMAEPGTGELFF. The CDR3 DNA is TGTGCCAGCAGTATGGCAGAACCGGGCACCGGGGAGCTGTTTTTT.

This clonotype has a count of ten or more. Since the library was made to target alpha chains, this beta chain is a stray read and its abundance is not meaningful. This rearrangement joins TRBV10-3 to TRBJ1-2; perhaps TRBD1 as D (5 bases). The V gene's germline CDR1 is ENHRY and CDR2 SYGVKD. Trimming removed 6 bases at V and 0 bases at J, with 11 bases between. The CDR3 length is 14 residues. CDR3 in DNA: TGTGCCATCAGGAAGACAGACACTAACTATGGCTACACCTTC. Translating it yields CAIRKTDTNYGYTF.